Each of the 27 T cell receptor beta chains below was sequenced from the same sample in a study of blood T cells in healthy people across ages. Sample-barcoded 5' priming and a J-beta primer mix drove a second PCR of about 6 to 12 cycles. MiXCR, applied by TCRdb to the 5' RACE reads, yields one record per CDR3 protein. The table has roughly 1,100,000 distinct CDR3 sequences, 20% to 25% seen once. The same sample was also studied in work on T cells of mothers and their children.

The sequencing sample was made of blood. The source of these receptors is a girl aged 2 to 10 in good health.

CDR3 in amino acids: CASSLSRLGSTDTQYF. The CDR3 region has the DNA TGTGCCAGCAGCTTAAGTCGATTGGGGTCCACAGATACGCAGTATTTT. The chain is built from TRBV7-2 and TRBJ2-3; D not certain. V shed 2 bases and J shed 2 bases, with 14 bases lying between them. CDR1 is SGHTA, CDR2 FQGNSA, per germline. The CDR3 is 16 amino acids. Complete variable domain (other parts from reference TRBV7-2 and TRBJ2-3): GAGVSQSPSNKVTEKGKDVELRCDPISGHTALYWYRQSLGQGLEFLIYFQGNSAPDKSGLPSDRFSAERTGGSVSTLTIQRTQQEDSAVYLCASSLSRLGSTDTQYFGPGTRLTVL.

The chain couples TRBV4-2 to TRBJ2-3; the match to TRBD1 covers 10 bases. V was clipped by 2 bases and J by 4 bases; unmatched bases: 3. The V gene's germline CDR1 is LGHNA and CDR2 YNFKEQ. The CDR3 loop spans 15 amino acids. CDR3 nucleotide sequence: TGTGCCAGCAGCCAACCGACAGGGGGCTCAGATACGCAGTATTTT. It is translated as CASSQPTGGSDTQYF.

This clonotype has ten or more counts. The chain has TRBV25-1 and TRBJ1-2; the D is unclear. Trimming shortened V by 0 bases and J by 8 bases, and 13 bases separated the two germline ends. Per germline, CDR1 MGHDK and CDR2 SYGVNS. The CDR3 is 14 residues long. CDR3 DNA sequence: TGTGCCAGCAGTGAATACGACTCCCGTCGGGGCTACACCTTC. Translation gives CASSEYDSRRGYTF.

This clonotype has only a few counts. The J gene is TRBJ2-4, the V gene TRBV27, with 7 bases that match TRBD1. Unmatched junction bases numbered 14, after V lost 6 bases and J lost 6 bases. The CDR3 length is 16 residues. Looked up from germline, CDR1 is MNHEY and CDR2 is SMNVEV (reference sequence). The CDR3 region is CASRESGQIVGNIQYF. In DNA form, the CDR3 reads TGTGCCAGCAGGGAGTCGGGACAGATAGTGGGAAACATTCAGTACTTC.

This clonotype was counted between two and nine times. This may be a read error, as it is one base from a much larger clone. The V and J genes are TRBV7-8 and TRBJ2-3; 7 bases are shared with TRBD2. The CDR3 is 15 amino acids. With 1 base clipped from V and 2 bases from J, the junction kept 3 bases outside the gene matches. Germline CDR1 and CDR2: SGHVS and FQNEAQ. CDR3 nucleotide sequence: TGTGCCAGCAGCTTAGGGGGACTACCCACAGATACGCAGTATTTT. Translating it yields CASSLGGLPTDTQYF.

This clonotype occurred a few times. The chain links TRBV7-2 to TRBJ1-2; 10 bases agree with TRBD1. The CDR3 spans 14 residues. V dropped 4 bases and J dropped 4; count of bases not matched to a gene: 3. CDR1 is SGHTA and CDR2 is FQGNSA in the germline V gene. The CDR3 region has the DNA TGTGCCAGCAGCTCCGGACAGGGGGGCTATGGCTACACCTTC. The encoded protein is CASSSGQGGYGYTF.

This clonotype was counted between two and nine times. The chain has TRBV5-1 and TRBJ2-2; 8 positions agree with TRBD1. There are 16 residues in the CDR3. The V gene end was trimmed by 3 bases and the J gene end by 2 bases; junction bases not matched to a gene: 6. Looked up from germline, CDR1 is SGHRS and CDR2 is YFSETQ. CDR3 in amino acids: CASSWRTGSNTGELFF. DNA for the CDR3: TGCGCCAGCAGCTGGAGGACAGGGAGTAACACCGGGGAGCTGTTTTTT.

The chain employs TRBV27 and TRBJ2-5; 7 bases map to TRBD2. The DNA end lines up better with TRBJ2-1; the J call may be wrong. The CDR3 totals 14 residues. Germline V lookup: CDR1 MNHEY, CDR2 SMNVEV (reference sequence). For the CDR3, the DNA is TGTGCCAGCACCCCCTTAGCGGGTAACGAAGGGCAGTTCTTC. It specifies CASTPLAGNEGQFF.

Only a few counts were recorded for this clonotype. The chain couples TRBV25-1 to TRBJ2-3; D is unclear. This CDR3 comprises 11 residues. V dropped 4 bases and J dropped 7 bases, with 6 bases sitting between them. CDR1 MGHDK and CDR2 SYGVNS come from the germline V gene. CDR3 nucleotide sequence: TGTGCCAGCAGTGTTGGGCATACGCAGTATTTT. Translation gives CASSVGHTQYF.

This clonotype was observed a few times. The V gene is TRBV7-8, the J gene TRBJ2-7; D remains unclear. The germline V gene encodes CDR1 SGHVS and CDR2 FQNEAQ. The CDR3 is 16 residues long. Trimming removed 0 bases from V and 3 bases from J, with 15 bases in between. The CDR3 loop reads CASSLAPPRLGYEQYF. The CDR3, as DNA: TGTGCCAGCAGCTTAGCGCCCCCCAGGTTGGGCTACGAGCAGTACTTC.

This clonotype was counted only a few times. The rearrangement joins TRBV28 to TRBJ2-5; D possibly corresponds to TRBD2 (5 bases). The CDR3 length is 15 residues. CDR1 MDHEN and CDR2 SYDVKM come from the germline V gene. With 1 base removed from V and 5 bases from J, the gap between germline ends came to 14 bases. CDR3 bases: TGTGCCAGCAGTTTATATCCGGGAATTGAGGAGACCCAGTACTTC. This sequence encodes CASSLYPGIEETQYF.

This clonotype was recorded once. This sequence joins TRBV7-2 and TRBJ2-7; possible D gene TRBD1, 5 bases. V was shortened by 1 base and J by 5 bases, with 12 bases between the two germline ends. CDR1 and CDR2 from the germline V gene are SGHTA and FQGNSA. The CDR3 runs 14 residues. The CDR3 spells CASSLEGRIDEQYF. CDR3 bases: TGTGCCAGCAGCTTAGAGGGGCGCATCGACGAGCAGTACTTC.

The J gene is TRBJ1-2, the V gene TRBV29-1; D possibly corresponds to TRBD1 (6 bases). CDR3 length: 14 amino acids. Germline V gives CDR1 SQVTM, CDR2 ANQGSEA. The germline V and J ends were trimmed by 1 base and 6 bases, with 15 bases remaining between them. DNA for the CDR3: TGCAGCGTTGAAGTTCCAGGGGATGCGGATGGCTACACCTTC. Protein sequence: CSVEVPGDADGYTF. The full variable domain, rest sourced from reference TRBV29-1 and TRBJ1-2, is SAVISQKPSRDICQRGTSLTIQCQVDSQVTMMFWYRQQPGQSLTLIATANQGSEATYESGFVIDKFPISRPNLTFSTLTVSNMSPEDSSIYLCSVEVPGDADGYTFGSGTRLTVV.

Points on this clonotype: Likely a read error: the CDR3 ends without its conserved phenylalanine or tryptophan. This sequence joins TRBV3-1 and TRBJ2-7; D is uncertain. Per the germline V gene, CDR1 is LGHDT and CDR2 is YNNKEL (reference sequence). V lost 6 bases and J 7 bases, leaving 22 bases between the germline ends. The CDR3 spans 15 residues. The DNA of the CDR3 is TGTGCCAGCAGTCCCATCCGGGCCCCCCGCCGGGAGCAGTACCTC. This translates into CASSPIRAPRREQYL.

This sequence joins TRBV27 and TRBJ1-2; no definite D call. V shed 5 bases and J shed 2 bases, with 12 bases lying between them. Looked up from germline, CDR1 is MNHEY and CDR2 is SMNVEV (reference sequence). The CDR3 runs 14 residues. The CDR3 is CASSRELGNYGYTF. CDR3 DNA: TGTGCCAGCAGTCGAGAGCTGGGGAACTATGGCTACACCTTC.

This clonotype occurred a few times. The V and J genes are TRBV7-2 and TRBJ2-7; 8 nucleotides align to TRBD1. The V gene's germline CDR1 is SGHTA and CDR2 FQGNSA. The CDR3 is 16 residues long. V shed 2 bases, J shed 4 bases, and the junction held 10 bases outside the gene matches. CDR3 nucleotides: TGTGCCAGCAGCTTACCAGGACAGGGAACCCTTTACGAGCAGTACTTC. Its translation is CASSLPGQGTLYEQYF. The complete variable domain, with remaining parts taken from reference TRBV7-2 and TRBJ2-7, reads GAGVSQSPSNKVTEKGKDVELRCDPISGHTALYWYRQSLGQGLEFLIYFQGNSAPDKSGLPSDRFSAERTGGSVSTLTIQRTQQEDSAVYLCASSLPGQGTLYEQYFGPGTRLTVT.

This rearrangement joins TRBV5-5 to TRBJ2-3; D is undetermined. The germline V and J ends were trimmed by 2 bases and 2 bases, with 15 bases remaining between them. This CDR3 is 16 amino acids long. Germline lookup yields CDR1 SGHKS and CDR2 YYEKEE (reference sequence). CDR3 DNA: TGTGCCAGCAGCTTTCCGGTGGACGGAAACACAGATACGCAGTATTTT. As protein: CASSFPVDGNTDTQYF.

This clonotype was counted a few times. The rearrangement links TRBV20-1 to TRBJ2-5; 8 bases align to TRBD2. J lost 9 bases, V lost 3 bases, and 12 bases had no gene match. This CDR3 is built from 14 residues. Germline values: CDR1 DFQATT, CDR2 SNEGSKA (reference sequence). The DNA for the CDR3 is TGCAGTGCTAGTCGTCCGGGACTAGGTGGGGCCCAGTACTTC. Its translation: CSASRPGLGGAQYF.

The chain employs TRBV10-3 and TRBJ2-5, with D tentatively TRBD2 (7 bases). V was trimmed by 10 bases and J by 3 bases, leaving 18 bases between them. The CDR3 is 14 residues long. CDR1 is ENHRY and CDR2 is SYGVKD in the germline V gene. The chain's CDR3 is CATGLGGAEETQYF. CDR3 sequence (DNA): TGTGCCACAGGTTTAGGGGGGGCGGAAGAGACCCAGTACTTC.

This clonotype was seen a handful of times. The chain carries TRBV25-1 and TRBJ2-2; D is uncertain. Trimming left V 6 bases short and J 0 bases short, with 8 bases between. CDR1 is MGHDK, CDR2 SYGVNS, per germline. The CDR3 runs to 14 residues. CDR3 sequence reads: CASRRKANTGELFF. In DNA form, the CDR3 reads TGTGCCAGCAGGCGGAAAGCGAACACCGGGGAGCTGTTTTTT. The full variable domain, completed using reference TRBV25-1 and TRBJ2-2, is EADIYQTPRYLVIGTGKKITLECSQTMGHDKMYWYQQDPGMELHLIHYSYGVNSTEKGDLSSESTVSRIRTEHFPLTLESARPSHTSQYLCASRRKANTGELFFGEGSRLTVL.

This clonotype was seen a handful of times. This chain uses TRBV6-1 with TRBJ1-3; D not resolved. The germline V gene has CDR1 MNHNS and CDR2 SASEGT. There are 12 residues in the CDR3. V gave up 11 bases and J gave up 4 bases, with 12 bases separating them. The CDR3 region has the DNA TGTGCCTCAAGGGAAGGAGGAAACACCATATATTTT. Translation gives CASREGGNTIYF.

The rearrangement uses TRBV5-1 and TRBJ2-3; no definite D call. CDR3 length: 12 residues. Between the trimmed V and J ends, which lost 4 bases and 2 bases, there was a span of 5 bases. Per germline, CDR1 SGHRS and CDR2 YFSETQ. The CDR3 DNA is TGCGCCAGCAGCGTCCCCACAGATACGCAGTATTTT. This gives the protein CASSVPTDTQYF.

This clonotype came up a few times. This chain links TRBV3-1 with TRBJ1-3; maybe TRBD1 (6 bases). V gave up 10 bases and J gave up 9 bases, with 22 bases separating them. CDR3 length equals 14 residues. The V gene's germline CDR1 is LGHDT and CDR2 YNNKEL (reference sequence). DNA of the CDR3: TGTGCCACCGGGACTTGGGACATTCGTACCACCATATATTTT. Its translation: CATGTWDIRTTIYF.

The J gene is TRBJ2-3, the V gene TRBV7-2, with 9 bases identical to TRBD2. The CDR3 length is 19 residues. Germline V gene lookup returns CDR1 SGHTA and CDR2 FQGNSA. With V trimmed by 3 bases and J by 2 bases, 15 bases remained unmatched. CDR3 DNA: TGTGCCAGCAGCTTTCTCCTTATGGTAGCGGGGGCGGACACAGATACGCAGTATTTT. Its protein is CASSFLLMVAGADTDTQYF.

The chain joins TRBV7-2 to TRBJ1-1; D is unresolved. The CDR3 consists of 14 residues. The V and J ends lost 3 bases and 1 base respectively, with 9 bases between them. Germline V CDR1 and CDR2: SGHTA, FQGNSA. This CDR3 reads CASSFTAGNTEAFF. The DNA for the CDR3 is TGTGCCAGCAGCTTCACCGCCGGGAACACTGAAGCTTTCTTT.

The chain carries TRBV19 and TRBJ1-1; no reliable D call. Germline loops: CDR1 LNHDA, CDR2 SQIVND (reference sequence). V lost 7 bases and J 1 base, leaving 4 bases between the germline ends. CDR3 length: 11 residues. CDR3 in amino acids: CASKRNTEAFF. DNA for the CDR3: TGTGCCAGTAAAAGGAACACTGAAGCTTTCTTT.

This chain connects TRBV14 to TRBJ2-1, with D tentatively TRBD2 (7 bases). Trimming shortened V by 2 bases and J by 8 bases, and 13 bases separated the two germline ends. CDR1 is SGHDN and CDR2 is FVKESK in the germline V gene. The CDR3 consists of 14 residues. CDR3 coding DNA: TGTGCCAGCAGCCAACTAAGGGGGGGGCATGAGCAGTTCTTC. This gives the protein CASSQLRGGHEQFF.